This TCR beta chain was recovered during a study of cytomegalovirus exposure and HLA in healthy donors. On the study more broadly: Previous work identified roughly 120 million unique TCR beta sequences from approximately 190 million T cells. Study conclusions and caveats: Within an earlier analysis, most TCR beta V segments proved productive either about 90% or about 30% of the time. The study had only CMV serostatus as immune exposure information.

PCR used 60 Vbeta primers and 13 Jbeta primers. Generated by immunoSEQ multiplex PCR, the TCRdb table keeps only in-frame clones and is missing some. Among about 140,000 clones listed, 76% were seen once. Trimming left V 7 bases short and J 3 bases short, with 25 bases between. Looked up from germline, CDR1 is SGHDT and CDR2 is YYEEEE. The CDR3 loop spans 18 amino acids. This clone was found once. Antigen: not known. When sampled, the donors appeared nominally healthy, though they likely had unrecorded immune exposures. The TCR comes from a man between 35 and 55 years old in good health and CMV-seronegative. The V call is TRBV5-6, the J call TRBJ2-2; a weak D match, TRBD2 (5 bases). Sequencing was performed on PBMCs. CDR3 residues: CASLSSAGLPWDTGELFF. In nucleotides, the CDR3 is TGTGCCAGCCTGTCTTCCGCGGGCCTACCGTGGGACACCGGGGAGCTGTTTTTT.